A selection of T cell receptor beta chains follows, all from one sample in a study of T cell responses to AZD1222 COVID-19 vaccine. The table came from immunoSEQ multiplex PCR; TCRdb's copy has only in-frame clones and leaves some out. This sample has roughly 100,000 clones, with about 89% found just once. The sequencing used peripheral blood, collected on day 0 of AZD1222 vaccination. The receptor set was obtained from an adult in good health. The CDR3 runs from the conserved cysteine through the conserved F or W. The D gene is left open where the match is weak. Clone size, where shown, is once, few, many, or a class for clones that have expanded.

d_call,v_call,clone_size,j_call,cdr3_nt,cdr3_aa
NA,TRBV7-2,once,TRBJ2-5,TGTGCCAGCAGCTTCTACGCCAGGGCAGAGGAGACCCAGTACTTC,CASSFYARAEETQYF
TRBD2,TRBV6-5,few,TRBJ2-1,TGTGCCAGCAGGGCATTAGCGGGGGTTACGGATGAGCAGTTCTTC,CASRALAGVTDEQFF
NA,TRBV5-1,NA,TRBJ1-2,TGCGCCAGCAGCTTGGATGCTGCTGGCTACACCTTC,CASSLDAAGYTF
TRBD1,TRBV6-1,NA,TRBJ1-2,TGTGCCAGCAGTGATTCGACAGGGGGGCGAATCACCTTC,CASSDSTGGRITF
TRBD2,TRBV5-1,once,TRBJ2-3,TGCGCCAGTGGGCCTTCGGGAGGGATCACAGATACGCAGTATTTT,CASGPSGGITDTQYF
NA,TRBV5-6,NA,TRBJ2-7,TGTGCCAGCAGCTTGGGTTCGCACGAGCAGTACTTC,CASSLGSHEQYF
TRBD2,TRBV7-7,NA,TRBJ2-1,TGTGCTAGCAGCTTAGAAAGCGGGGGGGCTCGTGAGCAGTTCTTC,CASSLESGGAREQFF
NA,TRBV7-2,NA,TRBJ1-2,TGTGCCAGCAGCTTAGTCGGGGGCGACTATGGCTACACCTTC,CASSLVGGDYGYTF
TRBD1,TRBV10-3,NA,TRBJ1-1,TGTGCCATCAGGGGGGGACAGGGACGGTCTGAAGCTTTCTTT,CAIRGGQGRSEAFF
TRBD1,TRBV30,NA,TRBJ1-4,TGTGCCTGGAGGGTGACAGGGGTTGGGTTTTTAGGGGCAACTAATGAAAAACTGTTTTTT,CAWRVTGVGFLGATNEKLFF
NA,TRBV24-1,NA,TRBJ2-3,TGTGCCACCAGTTCCCCTAGCACAGATACGCAGTATTTT,CATSSPSTDTQYF
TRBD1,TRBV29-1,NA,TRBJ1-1,TGCAGCGTTTTTCCACTGACAGGGATGAACACTGAAGCTTTCTTT,CSVFPLTGMNTEAFF
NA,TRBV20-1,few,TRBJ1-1,TGCAGTGCTCGGACGGGTTTTGAAGCTTTCTTT,CSARTGFEAFF
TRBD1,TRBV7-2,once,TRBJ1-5,TGTGCCAGCAGCTCCAAGGGGGACAGAGGGCAGCCCCAGCATTTT,CASSSKGDRGQPQHF
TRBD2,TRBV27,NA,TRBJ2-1,TGTGCCAGCAAAAAAGTACGCGGGGGGTACAATGAGCAGTTCTTC,CASKKVRGGYNEQFF
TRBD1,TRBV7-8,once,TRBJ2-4,TGTGCCAGCAGCTTAGGGGGGACAGGGGGTTTAGCCAAAAACATTCAGTACTTC,CASSLGGTGGLAKNIQYF
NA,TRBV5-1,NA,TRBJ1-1,TGCGCCAGCAGCGTGACGATCGGCACTGAAGCTTTCTTT,CASSVTIGTEAFF
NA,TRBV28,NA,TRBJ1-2,TGTGCCACGGGTTTTAATGGCTACACCTTC,CATGFNGYTF
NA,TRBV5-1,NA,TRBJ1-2,TGCGCCAGCAGCTTGGGGATCTATGGCTACACCTTC,CASSLGIYGYTF
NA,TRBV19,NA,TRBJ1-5,TGTGCCAGTAGTCTGGGCCGATATAGCAATCAGCCCCAGCATTTT,CASSLGRYSNQPQHF
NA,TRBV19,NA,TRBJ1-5,TGTGCCAGTACCCAACCAGCCTATAGCAATCAGCCCCAGCATTTT,CASTQPAYSNQPQHF
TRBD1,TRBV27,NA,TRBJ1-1,TGTGCCAGCAGTTCCCTGACAGGGTCGAAGAACACTGAAGCTTTCTTT,CASSSLTGSKNTEAFF
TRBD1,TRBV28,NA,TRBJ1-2,TGTGCCAGCAGTTTGGGGACAGGGGGCAGAAACTATGGCTACACCTTC,CASSLGTGGRNYGYTF
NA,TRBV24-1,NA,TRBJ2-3,TGTGCCACCAGTGATTTTACCGGGGGCACAGATACGCAGTATTTT,CATSDFTGGTDTQYF
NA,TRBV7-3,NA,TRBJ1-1,TGTGCCAGCAGCTTAAGCAAGGGCACTGAAGCTTTCTTT,CASSLSKGTEAFF
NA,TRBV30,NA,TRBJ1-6,TGTGCCTGGAGTGTATCCGGGGCAAGGTATAATTCACCCCTCCACTTT,CAWSVSGARYNSPLHF
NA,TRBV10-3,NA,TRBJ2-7,TGTGCCATCAGTGAGGGGTCCTACGAGCAGTACTTC,CAISEGSYEQYF
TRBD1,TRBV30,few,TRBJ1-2,TGTGCCTGGAGCAGGGGGCCCTATGGCTACACCTTC,CAWSRGPYGYTF
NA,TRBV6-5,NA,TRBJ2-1,TGTGCCAGCAGTTACTTTTCTCCAAGGGGTCGTCAGAAGCAGTTCTTC,CASSYFSPRGRQKQFF
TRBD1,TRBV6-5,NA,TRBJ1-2,TGTGCCAGCAGACGGGACAGGGGGAATGGCTACACCTTC,CASRRDRGNGYTF
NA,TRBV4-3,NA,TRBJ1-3,TGCGCCAGCAGCCAAGGGCAACAGAGAAACACCATATATTTT,CASSQGQQRNTIYF
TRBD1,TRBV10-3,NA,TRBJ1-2,TGTGCCATCATCAGGGGGCCGGGAGATGGCTACACCTTC,CAIIRGPGDGYTF
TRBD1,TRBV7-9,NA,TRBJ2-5,TGTGCCAGCAGCTTAACTAGAGCGGGACAGGGATTCCTTGAGACCCAGTACTTC,CASSLTRAGQGFLETQYF
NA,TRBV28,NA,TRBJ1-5,TGTGCCAGCAGATATACAGGGCCCAATCAGCCCCAGCATTTT,CASRYTGPNQPQHF
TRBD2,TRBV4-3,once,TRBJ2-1,TGCGCCAGCAGCGAGGGACTAGCGGGGACCTACAATGAGCAGTTCTTC,CASSEGLAGTYNEQFF
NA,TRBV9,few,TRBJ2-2,TGTGCCAGCACCGTTTCATCTAGCGCGAACACCGGGGAGCTGTTTTTT,CASTVSSSANTGELFF
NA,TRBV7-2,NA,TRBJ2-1,TGTGCCAGCAGCTTAGATCTAGAGTACAATGAGCAGTTCTTC,CASSLDLEYNEQFF
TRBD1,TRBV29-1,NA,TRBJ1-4,TGCAGCGTTTCTTACAGGGGAGCTAATGAAAAACTGTTTTTT,CSVSYRGANEKLFF
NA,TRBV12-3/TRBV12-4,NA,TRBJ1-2,TGTGCCAGCAGTTTCGGAGCCTATGGCTACACCTTC,CASSFGAYGYTF
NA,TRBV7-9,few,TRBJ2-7,TGTGCCAGCAGCTTAGAAGGCTCCGGGAACGAGCAGTACTTC,CASSLEGSGNEQYF
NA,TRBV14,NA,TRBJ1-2,TGTGCCAGCAGCCAAGGTTTTACAGGGAACTATGGCTACACCTTC,CASSQGFTGNYGYTF